Sequencing of this TCR beta chain was carried out in a study of blood T cell repertoires in COVID-19. Trimming shortened V by 0 bases and J by 6 bases, and 18 bases separated the two germline ends. The CDR3 consists of 15 residues. CDR1 is GTSNPN and CDR2 is SVGIG in the germline V gene (reference sequence). The method was immunoSEQ multiplex PCR; TCRdb's version includes in-frame clones alone and lacks a portion of them. The sample contains more than 50,000 clones, more than 75% of which appear only once. The source material was peripheral blood. The sequence was collected from a human donor in a cohort sampled during active COVID-19. V is TRBV30 and J is TRBJ2-7; D possibly corresponds to TRBD1 (6 bases). The CDR3 spells CAWSVLSVQGTEQYF. In DNA form, the CDR3 reads TGTGCCTGGAGTGTACTATCGGTACAGGGAACCGAGCAGTACTTC.